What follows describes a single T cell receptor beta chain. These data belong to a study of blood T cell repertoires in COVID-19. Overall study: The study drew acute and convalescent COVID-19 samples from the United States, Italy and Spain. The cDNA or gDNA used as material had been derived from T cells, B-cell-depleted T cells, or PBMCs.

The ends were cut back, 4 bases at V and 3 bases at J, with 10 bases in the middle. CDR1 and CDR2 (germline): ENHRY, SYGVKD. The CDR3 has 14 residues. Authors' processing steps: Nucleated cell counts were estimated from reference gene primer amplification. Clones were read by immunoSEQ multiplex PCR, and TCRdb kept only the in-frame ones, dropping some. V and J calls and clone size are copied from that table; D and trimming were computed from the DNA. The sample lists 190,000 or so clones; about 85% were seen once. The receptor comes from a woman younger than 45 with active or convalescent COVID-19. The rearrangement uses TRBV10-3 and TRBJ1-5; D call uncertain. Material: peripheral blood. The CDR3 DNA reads TGTGCCATCAGTGGGGGAGGGCCCAATCAGCCCCAGCATTTT. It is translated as CAISGGGPNQPQHF.